This is a list of T cell receptor beta chains from one sample in a study of CD8+ T cells in alopecia areata. Here immunoSEQ multiplex PCR was the method, and the copy in TCRdb shows in-frame clones only, minus some. The profile covers 150,000 or so clones, with around 57% appearing a single time and about 4.9% taken by the ten largest. Sequencing input: CD4+ T cells sorted from blood. Receptor source: a human donor in good health. Each CDR3 is given with its conserved first and last residue. The D gene is left open where the match is weak. Expanded clones get a size class; other rows say once, few or many, or leave the size out.

v_gene	j_gene	d_gene	abundance	CDR3aa	CDR3nt
TRBV13	TRBJ2-2	-	-	CASGRMEGARTGELFF	TGTGCCAGCGGTCGGATGGAGGGGGCAAGGACCGGGGAGCTGTTTTTT
TRBV7-3	TRBJ2-1	-	many	CASSLTSLNEQFF	TGTGCCAGCAGCTTGACTAGTTTGAATGAGCAGTTCTTC
TRBV27	TRBJ2-3	TRBD2	-	CASSRLLAGGTLGTDTQYF	TGTGCCAGCAGTCGTCTCCTAGCGGGAGGAACCTTGGGCACAGATACGCAGTATTTT
TRBV23-1	TRBJ1-2	-	-	CASSHQDRSYGYTF	TGCGCCAGCAGTCACCAGGACCGAAGCTATGGCTACACCTTC
TRBV29-1	TRBJ2-2	-	-	CSVLQGTGELFF	TGCAGCGTATTACAGGGAACCGGGGAGCTGTTTTTT
TRBV2	TRBJ2-3	-	few	CASSGGRSNRDTQYF	TGTGCCAGCAGTGGGGGACGGAGCAATAGGGATACGCAGTATTTT
TRBV4-1	TRBJ2-7	-	few	CASSQDSGAGGEQYF	TGCGCCAGCAGCCAAGATTCAGGGGCGGGCGGCGAGCAGTACTTC
TRBV5-1	TRBJ2-7	TRBD1	once	CASSSLPQGGQGANEQYF	TGCGCCAGCAGCTCACTCCCCCAAGGGGGACAGGGGGCGAACGAGCAGTACTTC
TRBV29-1	TRBJ2-7	TRBD2	few	CSVQREGPYEQYF	TGCAGCGTTCAGAGGGAGGGCCCCTACGAGCAGTACTTC
TRBV29-1	TRBJ1-2	-	-	CSVVPPNYGYTF	TGCAGCGTTGTTCCACCCAACTATGGCTACACCTTC
TRBV6-5	TRBJ1-2	-	few	CASSYGPGYGYTF	TGTGCCAGCAGTTACGGCCCAGGGTATGGCTACACCTTC
TRBV4-1	TRBJ2-1	TRBD2	-	CASSQDALAGGEQFF	TGCGCCAGCAGCCAAGACGCTCTGGCGGGGGGTGAGCAGTTCTTC
TRBV18	TRBJ2-5	-	few	CASSPRQANQETQYF	TGTGCCAGCTCACCGCGGCAGGCCAACCAAGAGACCCAGTACTTC
TRBV30	TRBJ1-5	TRBD1	-	CAWFDPRGQDQPQHF	TGTGCCTGGTTTGACCCCAGGGGGCAAGATCAGCCCCAGCATTTT
TRBV30	TRBJ2-5	-	-	CAWSRGTQYF	TGTGCCTGGAGTCGGGGAACCCAGTACTTC
TRBV2	TRBJ1-5	-	-	CASRSPEAGPQHF	TGTGCCAGCAGGTCCCCGGAGGCTGGGCCCCAGCATTTT
TRBV11-2	TRBJ2-1	-	-	CASRRGLGGMSSYNEQFF	TGTGCCAGCCGCAGGGGTCTCGGCGGGATGAGCTCCTACAATGAGCAGTTCTTC
TRBV10-3	TRBJ2-3	-	-	CAISDPPLSRGTRDTQYF	TGTGCCATCAGTGATCCCCCCCTATCGAGGGGTACACGGGATACGCAGTATTTT
TRBV30	TRBJ2-7	-	-	CAWSVMGHEQYF	TGTGCCTGGAGTGTAATGGGTCACGAGCAGTACTTC
TRBV29-1	TRBJ1-1	-	-	CSVRGGNTEAFF	TGCAGCGTCAGAGGAGGGAACACTGAAGCTTTCTTT
TRBV6-1	TRBJ2-7	-	-	CASSGTRVGEQYF	TGTGCCAGCAGTGGTACTCGGGTGGGAGAGCAGTACTTC
TRBV5-6	TRBJ2-4	TRBD2	-	CASSLGEGAKNIQYF	TGTGCCAGCAGCTTGGGGGAGGGAGCCAAAAACATTCAGTACTTC
TRBV27	TRBJ2-3	-	-	CASSSYTDTQYF	TGTGCCAGCAGTTCATACACAGATACGCAGTATTTT
TRBV5-1	TRBJ2-3	-	-	CASSVPATNTDTQYF	TGCGCCAGCAGCGTCCCAGCGACGAACACAGATACGCAGTATTTT
TRBV29-1	TRBJ1-1	-	-	CSVVGPTEAFF	TGCAGCGTTGTGGGGCCCACTGAAGCTTTCTTT
TRBV4-2	TRBJ2-5	TRBD2	-	CASSQAPLAGVGQETQYF	TGTGCCAGCAGCCAAGCTCCTCTAGCGGGAGTTGGGCAAGAGACCCAGTACTTC
TRBV4-2	TRBJ2-7	-	-	CASSQESRGGYEQYF	TGTGCCAGCAGCCAAGAAAGTAGGGGGGGATACGAGCAGTACTTC
TRBV20-1	TRBJ2-7	-	-	CSASITYEQYF	TGCAGTGCTAGTATAACCTACGAGCAGTACTTC
TRBV5-5	TRBJ1-1	TRBD1	medium-sized	CASSLFRSGGDEAFF	TGTGCCAGCAGCTTGTTCCGGTCAGGGGGTGATGAAGCTTTCTTT
TRBV29-1	TRBJ2-7	-	-	CSVFQQGYEQYF	TGCAGCGTTTTCCAACAGGGTTACGAGCAGTACTTC
TRBV30	TRBJ1-5	-	-	CAWSVPGFGHQPQHF	TGTGCCTGGAGTGTACCAGGGTTCGGGCATCAGCCCCAGCATTTT
TRBV28	TRBJ2-3	TRBD2	-	CASSLWASGGRDTQYF	TGTGCCAGCAGTTTATGGGCTAGCGGAGGAAGGGATACGCAGTATTTT
TRBV5-4	TRBJ1-1	-	-	CASSHGFKNTEAFF	TGTGCCAGCAGCCACGGGTTCAAGAACACTGAAGCTTTCTTT
TRBV7-2	TRBJ2-1	-	few	CASRIKGLSYNEQFF	TGTGCCAGCAGAATAAAGGGACTTAGCTACAATGAGCAGTTCTTC
TRBV6-5	TRBJ1-4	-	-	CASSYGVNEKLFF	TGTGCCAGCAGTTATGGGGTCAATGAAAAACTGTTTTTT
TRBV29-1	TRBJ1-1	-	-	CSASRAGTEAFF	TGCAGCGCATCACGGGCGGGCACTGAAGCTTTCTTT
TRBV27	TRBJ1-1	-	-	CASMPPGWTEAFF	TGTGCCAGCATGCCGCCAGGATGGACTGAAGCTTTCTTT
TRBV9	TRBJ1-2	-	once	CASSFAPPLLTGINYGYTF	TGTGCCAGCAGCTTTGCCCCTCCCCTTTTAACCGGGATAAACTATGGCTACACCTTC
TRBV10-3	TRBJ2-5	-	-	CAISGGKQETQYF	TGTGCCATCAGCGGAGGGAAACAAGAGACCCAGTACTTC
TRBV19	TRBJ2-1	-	-	CASRAGPNPYNEQFF	TGTGCCAGTAGAGCGGGCCCCAATCCGTACAATGAGCAGTTCTTC
TRBV30	TRBJ2-7	-	-	CAWKTGAASYEQYF	TGTGCCTGGAAAACCGGGGCAGCTAGCTACGAGCAGTACTTC
TRBV2	TRBJ2-3	TRBD1	-	CASSEWGTGVTDTQYF	TGTGCCAGCAGTGAATGGGGGACAGGGGTTACAGATACGCAGTATTTT
TRBV15	TRBJ1-5	-	-	CATSRGGGQPQHF	TGTGCCACCAGCAGAGGGGGCGGTCAGCCCCAGCATTTT
TRBV4-1	TRBJ1-3	-	-	CASSQDRRVYGSGNTIYF	TGCGCCAGCAGCCAAGATCGTCGCGTATATGGCTCTGGAAACACCATATATTTT
TRBV7-9	TRBJ2-5	-	-	CASSLDGKETQYF	TGTGCCAGCAGCCTGGACGGAAAAGAGACCCAGTACTTC
TRBV6-1	TRBJ2-6	-	-	CASSEAGVGANVLTF	TGTGCCAGCAGTGAAGCGGGAGTTGGGGCCAACGTCCTGACTTTC
TRBV19	TRBJ2-3	TRBD1	few	CASKRDRATDTQYF	TGTGCCAGCAAACGGGACAGGGCCACAGATACGCAGTATTTT
TRBV7-7	TRBJ2-7	-	-	CASSLSPLNEQYF	TGTGCCAGCAGCTTATCCCCTCTCAACGAGCAGTACTTC
TRBV29-1	TRBJ2-7	TRBD2	few	CSGTSGTYEQYF	TGCAGCGGGACTAGCGGGACCTACGAGCAGTACTTC
TRBV7-2	TRBJ2-5	-	-	CASSLAPSGKVGETQYF	TGTGCCAGCAGCTTAGCCCCAAGCGGAAAAGTGGGGGAGACCCAGTACTTC
TRBV29-1	TRBJ2-1	TRBD1	-	CSGRQGRNEQFF	TGCAGCGGTCGACAGGGGCGGAATGAGCAGTTCTTC
TRBV4-1	TRBJ1-5	TRBD1	-	CASSPLQGGNQPQHF	TGCGCCAGCAGCCCCCTACAGGGGGGCAATCAGCCCCAGCATTTT
TRBV28	TRBJ2-3	-	few	CASSSQTDTQYF	TGTGCCAGCAGTTCACAGACAGATACGCAGTATTTT
TRBV5-4	TRBJ1-1	-	few	CASSLGVAEAFF	TGTGCCAGCAGCCTGGGGGTCGCTGAAGCTTTCTTT
TRBV30	TRBJ1-2	-	few	CISSQISYGYTF	TGTATAAGCTCCCAAATCTCCTATGGCTACACCTTC